This TCR beta chain came from a study of identical twins. Broader study findings: Invariant MAIT and iNKT cells may have partly biased zero-insertion analyses. The conclusions drew on cross-sectional statistical analysis instead of tracking the same donors.

CDR3 length: 15 residues. Germline CDR1 SGHVS, CDR2 FNYEAQ. Trimming took 4 bases from V and 5 from J; bases not matched to a gene: 7. Template switching supplied a universal primer site; unique molecular identifiers were carried on the cDNA. TCRdb ran MiXCR on the 5' RACE reads and lists one entry per CDR3 protein. The sample gives roughly 630,000 distinct CDR3 sequences, under 8.5% of which show up once; 1.6% is in the top ten. With respect to this clonotype: Antigen specificity is unknown.

This same sample was also part of a study on yellow fever vaccine responses in identical twins.

The TCR comes from a woman younger than 30 in good health. The rearrangement uses TRBV7-6 and TRBJ2-2; TRBD2 matches at 7 bases. Sample: PBMCs. For the CDR3, the DNA is TGTGCCAGCAGCTCGCGCGGGGGAGGGACCGGGGAGCTGTTTTTT. Translation gives CASSSRGGGTGELFF. Full variable domain (remainder filled in from reference TRBV7-6 and TRBJ2-2): GAGVSQSPRYKVTKRGQDVALRCDPISGHVSLYWYRQALGQGPEFLTYFNYEAQQDKSGLPNDRFSAERPEGSISTLTIQRTEQRDSAMYRCASSSRGGGTGELFFGEGSRLTVL.